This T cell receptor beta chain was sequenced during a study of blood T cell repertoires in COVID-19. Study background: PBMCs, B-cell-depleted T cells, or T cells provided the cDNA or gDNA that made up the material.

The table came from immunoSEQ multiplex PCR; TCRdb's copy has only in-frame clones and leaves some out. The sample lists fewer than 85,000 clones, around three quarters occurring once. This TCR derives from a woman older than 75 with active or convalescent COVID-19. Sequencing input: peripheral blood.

CDR3 DNA sequence: TGCGCCAGCAGCCAAGGACTAGCCGAGATTTTTACGAACACCGGGGAGCTGTTTTTT. Its translation: CASSQGLAEIFTNTGELFF. The chain has TRBV4-3 and TRBJ2-2; TRBD2 matches 7 bases. The trim removed 1 base at V and 0 bases at J, leaving 11 bases unmatched. From germline, CDR1 is LGHNA and CDR2 YSLEER. CDR3 length: 19 amino acids.